The T cell receptor (beta chain) under discussion was sequenced for a study of PD-1 blockade in classical Hodgkin lymphoma. General study points: Patients were excluded if nivolumab began under 1 year after ASCT (the autologous transplant).

Patients all relapsed after autologous stem cell transplantation, and there was variation in brentuximab vedotin exposure. CDR1 is MDHEN and CDR2 is SYDVKM in the germline V gene. This CDR3 is 19 amino acids long. The ends were cut back, 5 bases at V and 0 bases at J, with 20 bases in the middle. TCRdb keeps only in-frame clones here, not all; method: immunoSEQ multiplex PCR. The table records approximately 21,000 clones, around 68% of them present only once. Details on this clone: Its target is not known.

The sequence derives from a human donor with classical Hodgkin lymphoma. V gene TRBV28 combines with J gene TRBJ2-6; D is perhaps TRBD1 (7 bases). The sequences come from peripheral blood mononuclear cells (PBMCs), collected at baseline. The CDR3 region has the DNA TGTGCCAGCAGTCAATGGGGCGGGACAGCGGTCTCTGGGGCCAACGTCCTGACTTTC. Translated: CASSQWGGTAVSGANVLTF.